The 8 T cell receptor beta chains presented below share a single source sample, sequenced in a study of T cell changes during pregnancy in multiple sclerosis. Here immunoSEQ multiplex PCR was the method, and the copy in TCRdb shows in-frame clones only, minus some. In the table there are roughly 86,000 clones, about 92% of which are singletons. Sequencing used peripheral blood, obtained in the first trimester of pregnancy. These receptors all come from a female donor with multiple sclerosis, enrolled in a pregnancy study.

The J gene is TRBJ1-5, the V gene TRBV9; weak D call: TRBD1 (5 bases). The CDR3 runs to 20 residues. V shed 4 bases and J shed 6 bases, with 32 bases lying between them. Germline CDR1 reads SGDLS; CDR2 reads YYNGEE. CDR3 nucleotides: TGTGCCAGCAGCCCCCCCGGGGGGGTTTTGTTTATGATTCGCGGTCAGCCCCAGCATTTT. It specifies CASSPPGGVLFMIRGQPQHF.

The chain's CDR3 is CASSPVLGAYKGNEQFF. Here the CDR3 DNA reads TGTGCCAGCAGCCCCGTCCTGGGGGCCTATAAAGGCAATGAGCAGTTCTTC. This chain links TRBV9 with TRBJ2-1, with D maybe TRBD1 (6 bases). Germline assignment: CDR1 SGDLS and CDR2 YYNGEE. The CDR3 runs to 17 residues. Trimming took off 4 bases at V and 6 bases at J, with 23 bases between the two ends.

This clone was detected only once. The genes are TRBV19 and TRBJ2-3; 9 bases line up with TRBD2. CDR1 is LNHDA, CDR2 SQIVND, per germline (reference sequence). This CDR3 spans 15 amino acids. V trimming: 3 bases; J trimming: 3 bases; junction bases outside the gene matches: 4. CDR3 bases: TGTGCCAGTAGTATTTTAGCGGGAGCGACAGATACGCAGTATTTT. Translated: CASSILAGATDTQYF.

The gene calls are TRBV29-1 and TRBJ2-6; 8 nucleotides line up with TRBD1. The V gene's germline CDR1 is SQVTM and CDR2 ANQGSEA. Germline trimming cut 6 bases from V and 2 bases from J; bases unmatched to any gene: 6. The CDR3 sequence is 15 residues long. CDR3 nucleotides: TGCAGCGTCCAGGGGGCGCTGGCTGGGGCCAACGTCCTGACTTTC. Amino acids: CSVQGALAGANVLTF.

The chain links TRBV6-1 to TRBJ1-3, with a possible D match to TRBD1 (5 bases). The V gene lost 11 bases and the J gene lost 0 bases, with 17 bases spanning the gap. Germline V gene lookup returns CDR1 MNHNS and CDR2 SASEGT. CDR3 length: 15 residues. CDR3 nucleotides: TGTGCCGTTGGAGGGGATATCAACTCTGGAAACACCATATATTTT. Protein sequence: CAVGGDINSGNTIYF.

This clone showed up just once. This sequence joins TRBV7-9 and TRBJ2-5, with a tentative D call TRBD1 (7 bases). The CDR3 length is 13 residues. The ends were cut back, 5 bases at V and 4 bases at J, with 11 bases in the middle. Germline V gene sequence: CDR1 SEHNR, CDR2 FQNEAQ (reference sequence). CDR3 sequence: CASSGGTVETQYF. In DNA form, the CDR3 reads TGTGCCAGCAGCGGCGGGACAGTAGAGACCCAGTACTTC.

The genes are TRBV5-1 and TRBJ1-4; D remains ambiguous. This CDR3 has 14 residues. Germline V CDR1 and CDR2: SGHRS, YFSETQ. V lost 4 bases to trimming and J lost 5 bases, with 12 bases between them. The CDR3 reads CASSPADANEKLFF. The CDR3 DNA follows: TGCGCCAGCAGCCCCGCGGATGCGAATGAAAAACTGTTTTTT.

This clone was seen a single time. V is TRBV7-9 and J is TRBJ1-1, with 7 bases identical to TRBD1. V dropped 3 bases and J dropped 3; count of bases not matched to a gene: 7. CDR3 size: 15 residues. Germline loops: CDR1 SEHNR, CDR2 FQNEAQ (reference sequence). The CDR3 region is CASSFPEGAYTEAFF. The CDR3 region has the DNA TGTGCCAGCAGCTTCCCCGAGGGGGCTTACACTGAAGCTTTCTTT.